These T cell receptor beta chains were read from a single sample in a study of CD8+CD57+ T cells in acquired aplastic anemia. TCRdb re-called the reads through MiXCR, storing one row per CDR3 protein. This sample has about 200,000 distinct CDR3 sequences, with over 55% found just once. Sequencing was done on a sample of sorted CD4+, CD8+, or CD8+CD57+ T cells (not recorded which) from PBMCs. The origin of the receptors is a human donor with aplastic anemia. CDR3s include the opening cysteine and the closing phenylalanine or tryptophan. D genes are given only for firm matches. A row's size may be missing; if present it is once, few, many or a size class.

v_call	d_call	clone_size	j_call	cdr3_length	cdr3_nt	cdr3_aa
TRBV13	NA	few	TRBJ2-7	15	TGTGCCAGCAGCTTAGATCAGGGCCCTTCCTACGAGCAGTACTTC	CASSLDQGPSYEQYF
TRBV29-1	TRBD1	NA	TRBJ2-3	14	TGCAGCGTCGAGGGACAGGGGATAGGAGGTACGCAGTATTTT	CSVEGQGIGGTQYF
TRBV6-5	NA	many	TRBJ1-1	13	TGTGCCAGCAGTTACGACCCAAGGGCTGAAGCTTTCTTT	CASSYDPRAEAFF
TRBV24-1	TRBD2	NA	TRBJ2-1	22	TGTGCCACCAGTGACCCGACCCCTGGGACTAGCGGGGGCCGTACCTCCTACAATGAGCAGTTCTTC	CATSDPTPGTSGGRTSYNEQFF
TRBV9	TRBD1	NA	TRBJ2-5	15	TGTGCCAGCAGCGGAGGACAGGGGGGGCTTCAGACCCAGTACTTC	CASSGGQGGLQTQYF
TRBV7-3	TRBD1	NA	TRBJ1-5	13	TGTGCCAGCAGCTCTGACAGGGGCCAGCCCCAGCATTTT	CASSSDRGQPQHF
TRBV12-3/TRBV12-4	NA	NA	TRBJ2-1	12	TGTGCCAGCAAGTACGGGGGCCATGAGCAGTTCTTC	CASKYGGHEQFF
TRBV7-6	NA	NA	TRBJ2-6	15	TGTGCCAGCAGCTTGGGGGTAGCTGGGGCCAACGTCCTGACTTTC	CASSLGVAGANVLTF
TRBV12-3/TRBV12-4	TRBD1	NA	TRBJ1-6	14	TGTGCCAGCACCGAGACAGGGGAAAATTCACCCCTCCACTTT	CASTETGENSPLHF
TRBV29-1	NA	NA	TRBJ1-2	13	TGCAGCGTTGATGATCAGGGAGGGATAGGCTACACCTTC	CSVDDQGGIGYTF
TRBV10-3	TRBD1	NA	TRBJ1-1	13	TGTGCCATCAGGGGACAGGAGAACACTGAAGCTTTCTTT	CAIRGQENTEAFF
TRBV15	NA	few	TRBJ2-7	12	TGTGCCACCAGCAGAGACGGCTACGAGCAGTACTTC	CATSRDGYEQYF
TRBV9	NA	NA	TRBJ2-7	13	TGTGCCAGCAGCGTTTCAGGGAGCCACGAGCAGTACTTC	CASSVSGSHEQYF
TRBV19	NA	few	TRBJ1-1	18	TGTGCCAGTAGTATAGATCGGACGGCAGGGGCCCAGAACACTGAAGCTTTCTTT	CASSIDRTAGAQNTEAFF
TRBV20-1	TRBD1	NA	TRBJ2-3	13	TGCAGTGCTAGGACAGGGTACACAGATACGCAGTATTTT	CSARTGYTDTQYF
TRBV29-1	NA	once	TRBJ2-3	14	TGCAGCGCCCGCCAGGGCCCTGCCACAGATACGCAGTATTTT	CSARQGPATDTQYF
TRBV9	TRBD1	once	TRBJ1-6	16	TGTGCCAGCAGCGGAAGCAGGGGGACCGCGAATTCACCCCTCCACTTT	CASSGSRGTANSPLHF
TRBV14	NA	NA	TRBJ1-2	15	TGTGCCAGCAGCCACGCGGGGCAGGGCGTCTATCGCTACACCTTC	CASSHAGQGVYRYTF
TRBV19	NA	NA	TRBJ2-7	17	TGTGCCAGTAGTATCGGCACCCCGGCAGATAGCTCCTACGAGCAGTACTTC	CASSIGTPADSSYEQYF
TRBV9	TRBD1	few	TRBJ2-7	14	TGTGCCAGCTCCTTAACCGGGACAGGGGACGAGCAGTACTTC	CASSLTGTGDEQYF
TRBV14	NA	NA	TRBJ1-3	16	TGTGCCAGCAGCCAAGGCTACGGAAACTCTGGAAACACCATATATTTT	CASSQGYGNSGNTIYF
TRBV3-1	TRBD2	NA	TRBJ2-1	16	TGTGCCAGCAGCCAAGTATCGGGGGGGTTGAACAATGAGCAGTTCTTC	CASSQVSGGLNNEQFF
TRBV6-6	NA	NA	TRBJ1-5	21	TGTGCCAGCAGTTACTCCGACGGGGTACAGGACCGCTTGTATAGCAATCAGCCCCAGCATTTT	CASSYSDGVQDRLYSNQPQHF
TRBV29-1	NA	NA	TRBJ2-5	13	TGCAGCGTTGTGTCCGTGTACCAAGAGACCCAGTACTTC	CSVVSVYQETQYF
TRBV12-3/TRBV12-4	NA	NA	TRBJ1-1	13	TGTGCCAGCAGTTTTAGGGTGGGCACTGAAGCTTTCTTT	CASSFRVGTEAFF
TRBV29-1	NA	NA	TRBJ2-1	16	TGCAGCGTTGAAGAACAGCTGACAGGCCTCTACAATGAGCAGTTCTTC	CSVEEQLTGLYNEQFF
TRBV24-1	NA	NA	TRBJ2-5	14	TGTGCCACCAGTGACGGACCGCTGGGGGAGACCCAGTACTTC	CATSDGPLGETQYF
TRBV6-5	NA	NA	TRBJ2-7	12	TGTGCCAGCACCGGCAGGGGCTACGAGCAGTACTTC	CASTGRGYEQYF
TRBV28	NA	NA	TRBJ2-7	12	TGTGCCAGCAGTTTACCCTCCCGGGAGCAGTACTTC	CASSLPSREQYF